This T cell receptor beta chain is from a study of technical replicates of blood from several donors. The CDR3 contains 21 residues. Germline CDR1 reads LNHNV; CDR2 reads YYDKDF (reference sequence). J was trimmed by 2 bases and V by 3 bases; bases with no gene match: 18. Some clones are missing from TCRdb's copy, which holds only in-frame ones; the method was immunoSEQ multiplex PCR. The data show about 69,000 clones, 88% seen once. This clonotype was obtained from a human donor in good health. Some clones in this sample may be carry-over from other donors' samples. This chain joins TRBV15 and TRBJ2-2, with 10 bases that match TRBD1. The sample comprised PBMCs. The chain's CDR3 is CATSRAGQGERAGTNTGELFF. The CDR3 DNA follows: TGTGCCACCAGCAGGGCCGGACAGGGGGAGCGGGCGGGGACCAACACCGGGGAGCTGTTTTTT.